This T cell receptor beta chain derives from a study of blood T cells in healthy people across ages. Drawing of peripheral blood yielded 8.5 to 10 milliliters from each donor. V lost 2 bases and J lost 2; bases outside the gene matches: 4. The germline V gene has CDR1 MNHEY and CDR2 SVGAGI. This CDR3 has 15 residues. Together with a sample-barcoded 5' primer, a J-beta primer mix was included in a second PCR lasting roughly 6 to 12 cycles. One entry per CDR3 protein, called by TCRdb with MiXCR from the 5' RACE reads. The sample lists around 1,000,000 distinct CDR3 sequences; roughly a quarter were seen once. These data were likewise used in another study, on T cells of mothers and their children. Turning to that study: In the second PCR, M1S primer introduced barcodes and 2-4 random bases. In each mother, TCR beta CDR3 reads exceeded 8.5 million; in each child, they numbered some 3 million. Detection yielded no persistent microchimeric T cell clones.

The specimen was blood. This TCR derives from a girl aged 2 to 10 in good health. The chain is built from TRBV6-5 and TRBJ2-5; TRBD1 matches at 8 bases. The CDR3 bases are TGTGCCAGCAGTTACGGGACAGGCTTACAAGAGACCCAGTACTTC. Translation gives CASSYGTGLQETQYF.